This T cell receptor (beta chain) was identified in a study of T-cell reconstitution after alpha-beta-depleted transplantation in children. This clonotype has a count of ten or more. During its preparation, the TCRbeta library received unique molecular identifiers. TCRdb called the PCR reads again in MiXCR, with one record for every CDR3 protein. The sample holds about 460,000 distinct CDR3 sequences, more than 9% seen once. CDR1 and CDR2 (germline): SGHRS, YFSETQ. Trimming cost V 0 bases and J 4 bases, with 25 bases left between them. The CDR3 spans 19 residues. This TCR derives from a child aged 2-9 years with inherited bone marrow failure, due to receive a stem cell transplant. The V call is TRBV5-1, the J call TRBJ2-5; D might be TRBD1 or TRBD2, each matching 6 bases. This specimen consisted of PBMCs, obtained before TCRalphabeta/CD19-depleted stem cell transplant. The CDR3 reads CASSLGDGGWRRGAETQYF. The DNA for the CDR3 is TGCGCCAGCAGCTTGGGAGACGGGGGCTGGAGACGAGGAGCAGAGACCCAGTACTTC.